This entry describes one TCR beta chain. This receptor's antigen is unknown. Base qualities are missing; no much larger clone stands one base away. The cysteine opens and the phenylalanine closes a CDR3 of 15 amino acids. The DNA shown is the 45-base CDR3, in frame from base 1. The germline V gene gives CDR1 as SGDLS and CDR2 as YYNGEE. V trim: 3 bases; J trim: 4 bases; unmatched bases: 9. The data derive from a study of blood T cell repertoires in COVID-19 (dated by TCRdb to between 2020 and 2021). With respect to the entire study: The collaborator samples originated in the United States, Italy and Spain and spanned the acute and convalescent phases of COVID-19. The dataset comprised deeply sampled blood TCRbeta repertoires from subjects exposed to, actively infected with, or recovered from COVID-19. A de-identified subject ID, COVID-19 status, age in years and sex were almost always included in the sample metadata. Samples came from the ongoing ImmuneRACE study (first 160 participants) plus 1,254 subjects from 6 global collaborators. HLA class I and class II types, where available, came from metadata supplied by the sample provider rather than from assay-based typing. The material from the prospective study consisted of cDNA or gDNA derived from T cells, B-cell-depleted T cells, or PBMCs. The repertoires were released in a freely available public database meant as a resource for research on the immune response to SARS-CoV-2.

Participants in the prospective study were enrolled through a virtual design, were aged 18 to 89 years, and lived in roughly 25 United States geographic areas. In the prospective study, participants were assigned to cohorts based on the clinical history participants reported in a screening survey and a study questionnaire. In the prospective study, whole blood, serum and a nasopharyngeal or oropharyngeal swab were collected from each participant by mobile phlebotomists. Prospective study participants could optionally give additional blood draws and questionnaires over a 2-month period. Prospective study blood samples were shipped either frozen or at room temperature before DNA extraction. General conclusions and limits of the study: How much clinical and demographic metadata was included differed by source and by participant, and the metadata was provided uncurated.

TCRbeta CDR3 regions were amplified from genomic DNA by means of the immunoSEQ Assay, a bias-controlled multiplex PCR. The original pipeline was this. The number of nucleated cells in each sample was estimated by amplification of reference gene primers within the assay. To quantify the absolute abundance of each unique TCRbeta CDR3 rearrangement, sequence reads were collapsed and filtered. For each sample, productive Simpson clonality was calculated as the square root of Simpson's diversity index over productive rearrangements. TCRdb took over this immuneACCESS table, retaining in-frame rearrangements with V and J assigned. Such tables are incomplete; in checked studies, under half of the missing clones stem from an unresolved V gene, and the remainder is unexplained. The D gene and trimming were derived from the DNA, and the V and J assignments and clone size from that table. The sample data list about 160,000 clones, and 83% of these were observed just once. The biggest ten clones account for 3.6% of the sample.

The clonotype originates from a woman in her forties or fifties in a cohort exposed to, infected with or recovered from COVID-19 (not recorded which). The rearrangement joined TRBV9 to TRBJ1-2, with 7 bases matching TRBD1. The sequenced sample consisted of PBMCs or T cells enriched from blood (not recorded which). CDR3 reads: CASSGSGQAIYGYTF. The DNA reads TGTGCCAGCAGCGGTTCCGGACAGGCTATCTATGGCTACACCTTC. Reference TRBV9 and TRBJ1-2 proteins supply the regions before and after the CDR3; the full variable domain is: DSGVTQTPKHLITATGQRVTLRCSPRSGDLSVYWYQQSLDQGLQFLIQYYNGEERAKGNILERFSAQQFPDLHSELNLSSLELGDSALYFCASSGSGQAIYGYTFGSGTRLTVV.